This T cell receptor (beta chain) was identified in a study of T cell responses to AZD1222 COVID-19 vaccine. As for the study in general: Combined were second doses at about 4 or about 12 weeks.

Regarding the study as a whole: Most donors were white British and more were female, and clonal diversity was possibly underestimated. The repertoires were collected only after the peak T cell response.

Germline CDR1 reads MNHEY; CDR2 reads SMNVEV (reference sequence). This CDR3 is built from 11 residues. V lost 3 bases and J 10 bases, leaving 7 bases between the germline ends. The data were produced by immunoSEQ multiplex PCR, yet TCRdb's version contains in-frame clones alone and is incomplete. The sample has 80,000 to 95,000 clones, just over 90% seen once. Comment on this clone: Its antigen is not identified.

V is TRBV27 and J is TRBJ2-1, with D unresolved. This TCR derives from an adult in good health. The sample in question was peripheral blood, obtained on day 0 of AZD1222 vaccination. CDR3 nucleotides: TGTGCCAGCAGTTTGTTCGGCGAGCAGTTCTTC. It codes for CASSLFGEQFF.